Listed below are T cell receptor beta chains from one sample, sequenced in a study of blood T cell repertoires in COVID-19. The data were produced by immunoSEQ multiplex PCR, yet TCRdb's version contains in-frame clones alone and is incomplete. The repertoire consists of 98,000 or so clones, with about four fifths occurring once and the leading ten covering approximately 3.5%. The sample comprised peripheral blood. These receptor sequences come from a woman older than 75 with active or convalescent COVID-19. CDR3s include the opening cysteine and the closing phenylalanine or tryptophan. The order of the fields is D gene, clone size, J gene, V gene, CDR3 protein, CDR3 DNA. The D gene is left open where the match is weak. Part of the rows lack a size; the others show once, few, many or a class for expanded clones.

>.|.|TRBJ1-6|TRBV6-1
CASSDVSVSPLHF
TGTGCCAGCAGTGACGTCTCGGTTTCACCCCTCCACTTT
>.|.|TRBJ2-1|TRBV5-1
CASSLAGLGRPYNEQFF
TGCGCCAGCAGCTTGGCCGGGTTAGGCCGACCCTACAATGAGCAGTTCTTC
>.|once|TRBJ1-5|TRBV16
CVSSHGRGSNQPQHF
TGTGTCAGCAGCCACGGGAGGGGAAGCAATCAGCCCCAGCATTTT
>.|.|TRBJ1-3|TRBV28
CASSSGTTGNTIYF
TGTGCCAGCAGCTCGGGGACAACTGGAAACACCATATATTTT
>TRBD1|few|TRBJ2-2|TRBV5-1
CATQGANTGELFF
TGCGCCACCCAGGGGGCTAACACCGGGGAGCTGTTTTTT
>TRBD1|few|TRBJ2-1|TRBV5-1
CASSQWTGSNEQFF
TGCGCCAGCAGCCAGTGGACAGGGTCGAATGAGCAGTTCTTC
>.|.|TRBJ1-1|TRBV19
CASSGRVTEAFF
TGTGCCAGTAGCGGGAGGGTCACTGAAGCTTTCTTT
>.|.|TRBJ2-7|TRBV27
CASRPGGRHEQYF
TGTGCCAGCCGACCTGGAGGGCGGCACGAGCAGTACTTC
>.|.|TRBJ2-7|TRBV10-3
CAISESGQRTEQYF
TGTGCCATCAGTGAGTCTGGACAGCGCACCGAGCAGTACTTC
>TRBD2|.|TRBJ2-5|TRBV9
CASSADLGLAVGETQYF
TGTGCCAGCAGCGCTGACTTGGGACTAGCGGTGGGAGAGACCCAGTACTTC
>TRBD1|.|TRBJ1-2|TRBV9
CASSVGQGVNGYTF
TGTGCCAGCAGCGTCGGACAGGGGGTAAATGGCTACACCTTC
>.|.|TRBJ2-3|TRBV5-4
CASSLAIGTTDTQYF
TGTGCCAGCAGCTTGGCGATCGGGACAACAGATACGCAGTATTTT
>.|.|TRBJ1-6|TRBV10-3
CAISEVQANSPLHF
TGTGCCATCAGTGAGGTCCAGGCAAATTCACCCCTCCACTTT
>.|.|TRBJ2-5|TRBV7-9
CASSFFGIQETQYF
TGTGCCAGCAGCTTCTTCGGGATTCAAGAGACCCAGTACTTC
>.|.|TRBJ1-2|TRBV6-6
CASYPRGREDYGYTF
TGTGCCAGCTACCCCCGGGGAAGGGAGGACTATGGCTACACCTTC
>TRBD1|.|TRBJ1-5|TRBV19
CASSITGDNQPQHF
TGTGCCAGTAGTATAACAGGGGACAATCAGCCCCAGCATTTT
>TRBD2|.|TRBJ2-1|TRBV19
CASRLTSGGRNEQFF
TGTGCCAGTAGATTAACTAGCGGGGGCCGCAATGAGCAGTTCTTC
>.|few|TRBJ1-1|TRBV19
CASNSPGMNTEAFF
TGTGCCAGTAATTCACCGGGGATGAACACTGAAGCTTTCTTT
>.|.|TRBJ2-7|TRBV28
CASSFRLDELSYEQYF
TGTGCCAGCAGTTTTAGACTAGATGAGTTGTCCTACGAGCAGTACTTC
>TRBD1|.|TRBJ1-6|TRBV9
CASSVGVRWTGFSPLHF
TGTGCCAGCAGCGTAGGTGTGCGTTGGACAGGGTTTTCACCCCTCCACTTT
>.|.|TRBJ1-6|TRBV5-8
CASSPGHLNSPLHF
TGTGCCAGCAGCCCTGGACACCTTAATTCACCCCTCCACTTT
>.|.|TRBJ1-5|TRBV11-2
CASSYGAGGYNQPQHF
TGTGCCAGCAGCTACGGAGCGGGGGGGTATAATCAGCCCCAGCATTTT
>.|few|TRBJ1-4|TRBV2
CASSATATYEKLFF
TGTGCCAGCAGTGCGACAGCTACTTATGAAAAACTGTTTTTT
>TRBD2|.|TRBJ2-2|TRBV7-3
CASSLNLAGAGELFF
TGTGCCAGCAGCTTAAACCTAGCGGGGGCCGGGGAGCTGTTTTTT
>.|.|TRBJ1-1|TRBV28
CASSLTGGLTEAFF
TGTGCCAGCAGTTTGACAGGAGGCCTCACTGAAGCTTTCTTT
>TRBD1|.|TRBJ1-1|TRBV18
CASSPLQGQSEAFF
TGTGCCAGCTCACCACTACAGGGGCAGTCTGAAGCTTTCTTT
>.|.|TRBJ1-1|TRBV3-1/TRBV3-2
CASSQRTSSEAFF
TGTGCCAGCAGCCAACGTACGTCGAGTGAAGCTTTCTTT
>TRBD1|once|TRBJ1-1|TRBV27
CASSSRTGGYKNTEAFF
TGTGCCAGCAGTAGCCGGACAGGGGGGTACAAGAACACTGAAGCTTTCTTT
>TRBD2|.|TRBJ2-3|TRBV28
CASSDTTSGGMNTQYF
TGTGCCAGCAGCGATACGACTAGCGGGGGGATGAATACGCAGTATTTT
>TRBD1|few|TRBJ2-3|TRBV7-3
CASSPTGASTDTQYF
TGTGCCAGCAGCCCCACAGGGGCGAGCACAGATACGCAGTATTTT
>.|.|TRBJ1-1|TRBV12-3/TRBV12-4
CASSSGVGEAFF
TGTGCCAGCAGTTCGGGGGTCGGTGAAGCTTTCTTT
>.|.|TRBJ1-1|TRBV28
CASTAITEAFF
TGTGCCAGCACCGCTATCACTGAAGCTTTCTTT
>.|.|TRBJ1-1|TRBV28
CASSYLVNTEAFF
TGTGCCAGCAGCTACCTAGTGAACACTGAAGCTTTCTTT
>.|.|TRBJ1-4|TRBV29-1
CSVETGEKLFF
TGCAGCGTTGAGACGGGTGAAAAACTGTTTTTT
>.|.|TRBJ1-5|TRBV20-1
CSASMGALSNQPQHF
TGCAGTGCTAGTATGGGGGCATTGAGCAATCAGCCCCAGCATTTT
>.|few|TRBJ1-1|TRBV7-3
CASSLQPGGQGTEAFF
TGTGCCAGCAGCTTACAGCCGGGGGGCCAGGGCACTGAAGCTTTCTTT
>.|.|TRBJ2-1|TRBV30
CAWSAQYNEQFF
TGTGCCTGGAGTGCCCAGTACAATGAGCAGTTCTTC
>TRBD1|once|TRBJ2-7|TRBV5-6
CASSSGQGPREQYF
TGTGCCAGCAGCTCCGGACAGGGGCCCAGGGAGCAGTACTTC
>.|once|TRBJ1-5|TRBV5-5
CASSKDRTVSNQPQHF
TGTGCCAGCAGCAAAGACAGGACTGTTAGCAATCAGCCCCAGCATTTT
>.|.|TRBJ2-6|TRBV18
CASSPGRESSGANVLTF
TGTGCCAGCTCACCGGGCCGGGAAAGCTCTGGGGCCAACGTCCTGACTTTC
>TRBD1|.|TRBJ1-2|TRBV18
CASSPGQGASGYTF
TGTGCCAGCTCACCAGGACAGGGGGCGAGTGGCTACACCTTC
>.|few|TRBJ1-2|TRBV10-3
CAISESVGEYGYTF
TGTGCCATCAGTGAGTCCGTCGGGGAGTATGGCTACACCTTC
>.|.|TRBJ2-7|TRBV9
CASSVVSQGAGEQYF
TGTGCCAGCAGCGTAGTATCCCAGGGAGCGGGCGAGCAGTACTTC
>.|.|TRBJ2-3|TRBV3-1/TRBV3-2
CASSHVADTQYF
TGTGCCAGCAGCCACGTCGCAGATACGCAGTATTTT
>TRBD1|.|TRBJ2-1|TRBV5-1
CASSMTGMDEQFF
TGCGCCAGCAGCATGACAGGGATGGATGAGCAGTTCTTC
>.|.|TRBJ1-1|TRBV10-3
CAISGQGIEAFF
TGTGCCATCAGTGGGCAGGGGATTGAAGCTTTCTTT
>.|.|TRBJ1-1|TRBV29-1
CSGVEDGTEAFF
TGCAGCGGCGTGGAGGACGGGACTGAAGCTTTCTTT
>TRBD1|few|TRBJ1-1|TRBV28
CASSFRDRAFLFWTEAFF
TGTGCCAGCAGTTTTAGGGACAGGGCCTTCCTCTTCTGGACTGAAGCTTTCTTT
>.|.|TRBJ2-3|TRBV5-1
CASSPGRTDTQYF
TGCGCCAGCAGCCCCGGTCGCACAGATACGCAGTATTTT
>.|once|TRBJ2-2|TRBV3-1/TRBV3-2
CASSSGSGELFF
TGTGCCAGCAGCTCGGGTAGCGGGGAGCTGTTTTTT
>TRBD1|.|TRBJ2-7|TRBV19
CASSSVSGQYYEQYF
TGTGCCAGTAGTTCCGTATCGGGACAGTACTACGAGCAGTACTTC
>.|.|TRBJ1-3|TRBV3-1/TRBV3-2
CASEADGNTIYF
TGTGCCAGTGAAGCGGACGGAAACACCATATATTTT
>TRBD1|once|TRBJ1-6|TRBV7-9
CASTIDRGVSPLHF
TGTGCCAGCACCATCGACAGGGGAGTTTCACCCCTCCACTTT
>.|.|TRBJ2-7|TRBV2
CASSTIGEQYF
TGTGCCAGCAGTACGATCGGCGAGCAGTACTTC
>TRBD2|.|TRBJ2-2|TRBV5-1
CASSPSASGTGELFF
TGCGCCAGCAGCCCGAGCGCTAGCGGCACCGGGGAGCTGTTTTTT
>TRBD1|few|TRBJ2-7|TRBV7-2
CASSSDRAEQYF
TGTGCCAGCAGCTCGGACAGGGCCGAGCAGTACTTC
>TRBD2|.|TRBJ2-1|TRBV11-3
CASSLVAGGSEQFF
TGTGCCAGCAGCTTAGTAGCGGGAGGTAGTGAGCAGTTCTTC
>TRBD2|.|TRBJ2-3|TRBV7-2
CASSDGLAGAVDTQYF
TGTGCCAGCAGCGACGGACTAGCGGGAGCGGTAGATACGCAGTATTTT
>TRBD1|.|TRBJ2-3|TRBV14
CASSQAGQDLADTQYF
TGTGCCAGCAGCCAAGCCGGACAGGACCTCGCAGATACGCAGTATTTT